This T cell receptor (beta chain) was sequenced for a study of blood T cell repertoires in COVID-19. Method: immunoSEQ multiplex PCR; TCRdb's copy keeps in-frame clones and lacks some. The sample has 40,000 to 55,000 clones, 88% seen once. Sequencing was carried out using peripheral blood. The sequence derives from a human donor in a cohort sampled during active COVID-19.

CDR3 in amino acids: CASSPGAGANQPQHF. The CDR3 nucleotides are TGTGCCAGCAGCCCCGGGGCAGGGGCCAATCAGCCCCAGCATTTT. The chain is built from TRBV5-4 and TRBJ1-5, with a possible D match to TRBD1 (6 bases). Germline V gene sequence: CDR1 SGHNT, CDR2 YYREEE (reference sequence). V was cut by 4 bases and J by 3 bases, with 14 bases left in between. The CDR3 sequence is 15 residues long. Together with reference TRBV5-4 and TRBJ1-5, the CDR3 gives the full variable domain: ETGVTQSPTHLIKTRGQQVTLRCSSQSGHNTVSWYQQALGQGPQFIFQYYREEENGRGNFPPRFSGLQFPNYSSELNVNALELDDSALYLCASSPGAGANQPQHFGDGTRLSIL.